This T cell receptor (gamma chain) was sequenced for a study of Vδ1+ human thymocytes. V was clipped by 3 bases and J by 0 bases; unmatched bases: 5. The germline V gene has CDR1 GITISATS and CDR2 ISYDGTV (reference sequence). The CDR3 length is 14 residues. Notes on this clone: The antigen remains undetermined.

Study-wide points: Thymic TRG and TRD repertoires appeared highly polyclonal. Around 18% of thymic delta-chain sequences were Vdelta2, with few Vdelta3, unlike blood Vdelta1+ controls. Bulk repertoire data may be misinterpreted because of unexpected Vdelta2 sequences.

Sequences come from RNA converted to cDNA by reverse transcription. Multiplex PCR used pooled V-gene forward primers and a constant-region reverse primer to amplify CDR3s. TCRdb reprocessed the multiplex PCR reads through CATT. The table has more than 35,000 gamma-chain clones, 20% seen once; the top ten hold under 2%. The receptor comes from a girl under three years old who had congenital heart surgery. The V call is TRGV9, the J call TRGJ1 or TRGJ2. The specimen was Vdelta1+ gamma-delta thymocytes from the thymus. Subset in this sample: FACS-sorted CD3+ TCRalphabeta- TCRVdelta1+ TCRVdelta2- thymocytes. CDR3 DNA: TGTGCCTTGTGGGAGAACTCGAATTATTATAAGAAACTCTTT. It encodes CALWENSNYYKKLF.